The next 30 T cell receptor beta chains were all read from a single sample in a study of blood T cell repertoires in COVID-19. Assay used: immunoSEQ multiplex PCR; TCRdb lists only in-frame clones, some missing. The table has 200,000 to 250,000 clones, 80% to 90% seen once. The sequenced material came from PBMCs or T cells enriched from blood (not recorded which). These TCRs come from a woman aged 40 to 50 with acute COVID-19.

The V call is TRBV10-2, the J call TRBJ2-4; 7 nucleotides align to TRBD1. The V segment lost 6 bases and the J segment 1 base; nucleotides outside the gene matches: 3. Germline-derived CDR1 and CDR2 are WSHSY and SAAADI. The CDR3 contains 14 residues. CDR3 sequence reads: CASSDRDAKNIQYF. The CDR3 nucleotides read TGCGCCAGCAGCGACAGGGACGCCAAAAACATTCAGTACTTC.

The chain has TRBV5-4 and TRBJ2-5; 9 bases agree with TRBD1. V shed 4 bases and J 9 bases; nucleotides not matched to a gene: 10. CDR3 length: 14 residues. CDR1 and CDR2 (germline): SGHNT, YYREEE (reference sequence). The CDR3 spells CASSLTLDRGAQYF. In nucleotides, the CDR3 is TGTGCCAGCAGCCTAACGTTGGACAGGGGAGCCCAGTACTTC.

The chain combines TRBV25-1 with TRBJ2-3; D is undetermined. Germline CDR1 is MGHDK and CDR2 is SYGVNS. The V end was cut by 4 bases, the J end by 8 bases, with 10 bases between. This CDR3 is built from 12 residues. CDR3 sequence (DNA): TGTGCCAGCAGTGGTCTGGCCCCTACGCAGTATTTT. Translation gives CASSGLAPTQYF.

J is TRBJ2-1 and V is TRBV4-2; D perhaps matches TRBD2 (6 bases). Germline-derived CDR1 and CDR2 are LGHNA and YNFKEQ. The CDR3 is made up of 17 amino acids. V gave up 0 bases and J gave up 0 bases, with 12 bases separating them. CDR3 region: CASSQETRDFSYNEQFF. In DNA, the CDR3 is TGTGCCAGCAGCCAAGAAACGAGGGACTTCTCCTACAATGAGCAGTTCTTC.

A note on this clone: At one boundary the junction diverges from the germline segment, which might be a read error. The gene calls are TRBV28 and TRBJ1-4, with D uncertain. Germline-derived CDR1 and CDR2 are MDHEN and SYDVKM. CDR3 length: 16 residues. The CDR3 reads CASSSAVADLNEKLFF. The CDR3 DNA reads TGTGCCAGCAGTTCCGCCGTAGCGGACCTTAATGAAAAATTGTTTTTT.

The rearrangement joins TRBV5-1 to TRBJ2-2, with TRBD2 matching 10 bases. V was pared by 2 bases and J by 5 bases, with 9 bases of the junction left unmatched. The CDR3 contains 17 residues. Germline CDR1 SGHRS, CDR2 YFSETQ. CDR3 coding DNA: TGCGCCAGCAGCTTAAGGGCTAGCGGGAGTTCGACCGGGGAGCTGTTTTTT. This codes for CASSLRASGSSTGELFF.

This chain connects TRBV18 to TRBJ2-7, with D maybe TRBD2 (5 bases). V dropped 6 bases and J dropped 2 bases, with 11 bases sitting between them. The CDR3 is 13 amino acids. Germline CDR1 reads KGHSH; CDR2 reads LQKENI. The CDR3 region is CASSRTETYEQYF. In DNA form, the CDR3 reads TGTGCCAGCTCTCGGACTGAAACCTACGAGCAGTACTTC.

This clone was counted between two and nine times. This rearrangement joins TRBV7-2 to TRBJ2-7; 12 bases fit TRBD2. V trimming: 5 bases; J trimming: 1 base; junction bases outside the gene matches: 6. The germline CDR1 and CDR2 sequences are SGHTA and FQGNSA. This CDR3 contains 16 residues. The CDR3 DNA follows: TGTGCCAGCAGCCTCGGCGGACTAGCGGGGTCCTACGAGCAGTACTTC. Protein: CASSLGGLAGSYEQYF.

Here the CDR3 DNA reads TGTGCCAGTAGTATATGGGGCACGAACACTGAAGCTTTCTTT. Translating it yields CASSIWGTNTEAFF. The chain joins TRBV19 to TRBJ1-1; perhaps TRBD1 as D (5 bases). Trimming took off 2 bases at V and 1 base at J, with 8 bases between the two ends. The germline gives CDR1 LNHDA, CDR2 SQIVND (reference sequence). This CDR3 has 14 residues.

The V call is TRBV24-1, the J call TRBJ1-2, with TRBD1 matching over 7 bases. Germline lookup yields CDR1 KGHDR and CDR2 SFDVKD. This CDR3 has 12 amino acids. Trimming at V came to 10 bases and at J to 4 bases, leaving 5 bases not matched to a gene. The CDR3 loop reads CATEDRFYGYTF. CDR3 sequence (DNA): TGTGCCACGGAGGACAGGTTCTATGGCTACACCTTC.

V gene TRBV6-2 or TRBV6-3 combines with J gene TRBJ2-1, with 11 bases lining up with TRBD2. There are 17 residues in the CDR3. With V trimmed by 2 bases and J by 5 bases, 8 bases remained unmatched. Germline V gene data show CDR1 as MNHEY and CDR2 as SVGEGT. The CDR3 DNA follows: TGTGCCAGCAGTTACGGGAGACTAGCGGGGCCAAACAATGAGCAGTTCTTC. This sequence encodes CASSYGRLAGPNNEQFF.

The chain joins TRBV30 to TRBJ2-7, with D possibly matching TRBD1 (5 bases). The CDR3 is 12 amino acids. The germline V gene has CDR1 GTSNPN and CDR2 SVGIG (reference sequence). The V gene lost 5 bases and the J gene lost 2 bases, with 10 bases spanning the gap. The CDR3 spells CAWSREPYEQYF. CDR3 nucleotide sequence: TGTGCCTGGTCCAGGGAACCCTACGAGCAGTACTTC.

This chain uses TRBV4-3 with TRBJ2-7; maybe TRBD2 (5 bases). V was trimmed by 0 bases and J by 2 bases, leaving 11 bases between them. Germline CDR1 LGHNA, CDR2 YSLEER. This CDR3 spans 15 amino acids. CDR3 nucleotides: TGCGCCAGCAGCCAAGATAGGGAACTAGCCTACGAGCAGTACTTC. It translates to CASSQDRELAYEQYF.

V gene TRBV11-2 combines with J gene TRBJ2-1, with 8 bases identical to TRBD2. The CDR3 sequence is 14 residues long. J gave up 8 bases and V 3 bases, and 6 bases lay outside the gene matches. CDR1 SGHAT and CDR2 FQNNGV come from the germline V gene. As DNA, the CDR3 is TGTGCCAGCAGCTTTCAGCGGGAGTGGGATGAGCAGTTCTTC. Translating gives CASSFQREWDEQFF.

V usage is TRBV10-2 and J usage is TRBJ2-7; tentatively, D is TRBD1 (6 bases). The CDR3 runs 14 residues. Trimming removed 3 bases from V and 5 bases from J, with 14 bases in between. Germline-derived CDR1 and CDR2 are WSHSY and SAAADI. As DNA, the CDR3 is TGCGCCAGCAGTGAAACAGGGAAGTCCAACGAGCAGTACTTC. This translates into CASSETGKSNEQYF.

The V gene is TRBV19, the J gene TRBJ2-1, with D tentatively TRBD1 (5 bases). The CDR3 loop spans 11 amino acids. Germline CDR1 is LNHDA and CDR2 is SQIVND (reference sequence). The V end lost 3 bases, the J end lost 13 bases, and 10 bases lay between the germline ends. The CDR3 region is CASSIRQLQFF. The CDR3 nucleotides are TGTGCCAGTAGTATCCGACAGCTACAGTTCTTC.

J is TRBJ2-4 and V is TRBV5-8; D unclear. Germline-derived CDR1 and CDR2 are SGHTS and YDEGEE. V shed 3 bases and J shed 0 bases, with 7 bases lying between them. This CDR3 is built from 14 residues. CDR3 bases: TGTGCCAGCAGCTGGGCCCTAGCCAAAAACATTCAGTACTTC. It encodes CASSWALAKNIQYF.

The rearrangement joins TRBV18 to TRBJ1-1; weak D call: TRBD1 (5 bases). CDR3 length equals 14 residues. Germline CDR1 KGHSH, CDR2 LQKENI. V was trimmed by 2 bases and J by 4 bases, leaving 11 bases between them. The CDR3 DNA reads as TGTGCCAGCTCACCATGGGGGGAAGTCACTGAAGCTTTCTTT. Protein: CASSPWGEVTEAFF.

V and J are TRBV5-1 and TRBJ2-1; 9 bases match TRBD2. CDR1 is SGHRS, CDR2 YFSETQ, per germline. The CDR3 runs to 15 residues. The trim removed 0 bases at V and 8 bases at J, leaving 6 bases unmatched. The DNA of the CDR3 is TGCGCCAGCAGCTTGGTTTTAGCGGGAGTATATGAGCAGTTCTTC. Its protein product is CASSLVLAGVYEQFF.

In the case of this clone: The identical CDR3 is also encoded by other nucleotide sequences in the sample. V and J are TRBV11-2 and TRBJ1-5, with D possibly TRBD1 on 5 matching bases. The CDR3 has 14 amino acids. CDR1 and CDR2 (germline): SGHAT, FQNNGV. With 0 bases removed from V and 3 bases from J, the gap between germline ends came to 6 bases. This chain's CDR3 is CASSLEGDNQPQHF. The CDR3, as DNA: TGTGCCAGCAGCTTAGAAGGGGACAATCAGCCCCAGCATTTT.

The rearrangement joins TRBV4-1 to TRBJ1-3; TRBD1 matches 8 bases. After removal of 4 bases from V and 6 bases from J, the junction contained 5 bases not matched to a gene. Germline V gives CDR1 MGHRA, CDR2 YSYEKL. This CDR3 contains 14 residues. CDR3 nucleotide sequence: TGCGCCAGCAGCCTAGGACAGGGTAAAAACACCATATATTTT. Translating it yields CASSLGQGKNTIYF.

The chain is built from TRBV28 and TRBJ1-5; D uncertain. With 3 bases removed from V and 9 bases from J, the gap between germline ends came to 18 bases. This CDR3 region has 15 residues. Germline V CDR1 and CDR2: MDHEN, SYDVKM. CDR3: CASSLLRAPAGPQHF. In DNA form, the CDR3 reads TGTGCCAGCAGTTTGTTGCGAGCCCCCGCGGGGCCCCAGCATTTT.

J is TRBJ2-5 and V is TRBV18; TRBD1 aligns across 8 bases. Germline lookup yields CDR1 KGHSH and CDR2 LQKENI. This CDR3 is 14 amino acids long. The V gene end was trimmed by 4 bases and the J gene end by 1 base; junction bases not matched to a gene: 2. The CDR3 here is CASSQDRAQETQYF. CDR3 DNA sequence: TGTGCCAGCTCACAGGACAGGGCCCAAGAGACCCAGTACTTC.

This clone has more than one count but fewer than ten. The rearrangement joins TRBV5-4 to TRBJ1-6; no clear D. V lost 4 bases, J lost 11 bases, and 10 bases lay in between. Germline V gene data show CDR1 as SGHNT and CDR2 as YYREEE (reference sequence). The CDR3 loop spans 12 amino acids. Here the CDR3 reads CASSKDSAPLHF. CDR3 coding DNA: TGTGCCAGCAGCAAGGACTCGGCACCCCTCCACTTT.

J is TRBJ2-6 and V is TRBV3-1 (or the pseudogene TRBV3-2); a weak D match, TRBD1 (6 bases). Germline V gene lookup returns CDR1 LGHDT and CDR2 YNNKEL (reference sequence). V gave up 4 bases and J gave up 4 bases, with 17 bases separating them. CDR3 length: 17 amino acids. In DNA, the CDR3 is TGTGCCAGCAGCCGAATAGCCACAGGGTTGGGGGCCAACGTCCTGACTTTC. Translated: CASSRIATGLGANVLTF.

This chain uses TRBV3-1 (or the pseudogene TRBV3-2) with TRBJ2-5, with no clear D. CDR1 is LGHDT and CDR2 is YNNKEL in the germline V gene (reference sequence). V lost 0 bases and J 1 base, leaving 12 bases between the germline ends. The CDR3 extends over 16 amino acids. CDR3 bases: TGTGCCAGCAGCCAAGATCCCCCGAGCCTCCAAGAGACCCAGTACTTC. It specifies CASSQDPPSLQETQYF.

The gene calls are TRBV7-9 and TRBJ1-1; no clear D gene. Trimming pared 5 bases from V and 1 base from J, leaving 11 bases between. Germline-derived CDR1 and CDR2 are SEHNR and FQNEAQ (reference sequence). The CDR3 loop spans 14 amino acids. CDR3 DNA: TGTGCCAGCAGCATCCTCGGCGGGAACACTGAAGCTTTCTTT. It translates to CASSILGGNTEAFF.

The chain is built from TRBV7-9 and TRBJ1-4; D not certain. Germline loops: CDR1 SEHNR, CDR2 FQNEAQ (reference sequence). The CDR3 is 14 residues long. V lost 6 bases and J lost 0, with 8 bases in between. The CDR3 is CASRGPATNEKLFF. The DNA of the CDR3 is TGTGCCAGCAGGGGCCCCGCAACTAATGAAAAACTGTTTTTT.

The chain couples TRBV19 to TRBJ2-6; D ambiguous. Germline V gives CDR1 LNHDA, CDR2 SQIVND (reference sequence). The V end was cut by 3 bases, the J end by 0 bases, with 6 bases between. The CDR3 extends over 15 amino acids. Here the CDR3 DNA reads TGTGCCAGTAGTATCAGGTCCTCTGGGGCCAACGTCCTGACTTTC. Residues: CASSIRSSGANVLTF.

The V gene is TRBV5-1, the J gene TRBJ2-5; 9 nucleotides agree with TRBD1. From germline, CDR1 is SGHRS and CDR2 YFSETQ. This CDR3 is 15 amino acids long. J was trimmed by 5 bases and V by 3 bases; bases with no gene match: 8. CDR3 nucleotides: TGCGCCAGCAGCTGGGGGACAGGGCCCGAGGAGACCCAGTACTTC. Amino acids: CASSWGTGPEETQYF.